This T cell receptor (beta chain) was profiled in a study of T cells in Graves' hyperthyroidism and ophthalmopathy. In the case of this clonotype: The target antigen is unknown.

The study left out patients who had uncontrolled infection, other autoimmune disease, pregnancy or lactation. Diagnoses used clinical symptoms, serum thyroxine and TRAb, thyroid ultrasound and orbital computed tomography. Points from the study as a whole: The majority of expanded thyroid clonotypes above 0.001 also appeared in blood.

The source material, RNA transcripts, was used to amplify TCR beta CDR3 regions. When the TCR CDR3 underwent first-round RT-PCR, the HTBI primer set was used. TCRdb reprocessed the multiplex PCR reads with MiXCR, giving one entry per CDR3 protein. The sample has hundreds of thousands of distinct CDR3 sequences, about 16% seen once. Germline V gene data show CDR1 as GTSNPN and CDR2 as SVGIG (reference sequence). The CDR3 covers 20 residues. V lost 2 bases to trimming and J lost 4 bases; unmatched junction nucleotides: 13. The source material was blood. The receptor's source is a woman between 40 and 50 years old with Graves' ophthalmopathy. The chain joins TRBV30 to TRBJ2-2, with 16 bases matching TRBD2. CDR3 nucleotide sequence: TGTGCCTGGAGTAATAGACGCGGGACTAGCGGGGGGGCGGGCACCGGGGAGCTGTTTTTT. Encoded protein: CAWSNRRGTSGGAGTGELFF.